This entry lists 26 T cell receptor beta chains sequenced from one sample in a study of OX40 agonist ivuxolimab in advanced cancers. The table came from immunoSEQ multiplex PCR; TCRdb's copy has only in-frame clones and leaves some out. The data show 50,000 to 70,000 clones, with more than 80% seen just once and roughly an eighth held by the top ten. Sequenced material: CD4+ or CD8+ T cells sorted from blood, taken in a trial of the OX40 agonist ivuxolimab. These receptors all come from an adult with an advanced solid tumor such as melanoma, head and neck, liver or kidney cancer.

Of note for this clone: The sample holds other DNA sequences that translate to the same CDR3. V and J are TRBV27 and TRBJ2-3; D unclear. Germline CDR1 is MNHEY and CDR2 is SMNVEV (reference sequence). The CDR3 sequence is 12 residues long. The ends were cut back, 5 bases at V and 2 bases at J, with 5 bases in the middle. The CDR3 DNA is TGTGCCAGCAGTCCATCCACAGATACGCAGTATTTT. This codes for CASSPSTDTQYF.

This chain joins TRBV14 and TRBJ2-1, with 13 bases matching TRBD2. V shed 0 bases and J 5 bases; nucleotides not matched to a gene: 4. Germline V gene data show CDR1 as SGHDN and CDR2 as FVKESK. The CDR3 consists of 17 residues. The CDR3 spells CASSQEPGLAGNNEQFF. The CDR3 coding sequence is TGTGCCAGCAGCCAAGAACCGGGACTAGCGGGAAACAATGAGCAGTTCTTC.

The chain joins TRBV25-1 to TRBJ2-3, with TRBD2 as a possible D gene (5 bases). The V end lost 9 bases, the J end lost 2 bases, and 18 bases lay between the germline ends. The germline V gene encodes CDR1 MGHDK and CDR2 SYGVNS. The CDR3 is made up of 15 amino acids. The CDR3 region has the DNA TGTGCCAGTCGCCCAAGAGGGTACAACACAGATACGCAGTATTTT. Amino acids: CASRPRGYNTDTQYF.

J is TRBJ2-3 and V is TRBV9; possibly TRBD1 or TRBD2 for D (6 bases each). Deletions cut 3 bases from V and 2 bases from J, with 22 bases between. The CDR3 length is 18 residues. Germline loops: CDR1 SGDLS, CDR2 YYNGEE. CDR3 sequence reads: CASSAPGGGHFTTDTQYF. Here the CDR3 DNA reads TGTGCCAGCAGCGCCCCAGGAGGGGGACATTTTACCACAGATACGCAGTATTTT. The complete variable domain, with remaining parts taken from reference TRBV9 and TRBJ2-3, reads DSGVTQTPKHLITATGQRVTLRCSPRSGDLSVYWYQQSLDQGLQFLIQYYNGEERAKGNILERFSAQQFPDLHSELNLSSLELGDSALYFCASSAPGGGHFTTDTQYFGPGTRLTVL.

The chain carries TRBV5-1 and TRBJ2-1; 9 bases are a match to TRBD1. Germline V gene sequence: CDR1 SGHRS, CDR2 YFSETQ. J lost 3 bases, V lost 2 bases, and 6 bases had no gene match. The CDR3 is 16 amino acids. The CDR3 reads CASSLGGTGFYNEQFF. For the CDR3, the DNA is TGCGCCAGCAGCTTAGGCGGGACAGGGTTCTACAATGAGCAGTTCTTC.

The chain has TRBV19 and TRBJ1-1; D unclear. The V gene lost 1 base and the J gene lost 3 bases, with 6 bases spanning the gap. Germline CDR1 reads LNHDA; CDR2 reads SQIVND (reference sequence). This CDR3 is built from 13 residues. CDR3 in DNA: TGTGCCAGTAGTATAGTGGATTACACTGAAGCTTTCTTT. It yields the protein CASSIVDYTEAFF.

This chain links TRBV29-1 with TRBJ1-2; 7 positions agree with TRBD1. V was pared by 7 bases and J by 5 bases, with 7 bases of the junction left unmatched. CDR1 is SQVTM, CDR2 ANQGSEA, per germline. This CDR3 has 12 amino acids. The CDR3 loop reads CSARTGTYGYTF. CDR3 bases: TGCAGCGCGAGGACAGGAACTTATGGCTACACCTTC.

The chain combines TRBV27 with TRBJ1-5, with D possibly matching TRBD1 (6 bases). Germline V CDR1 and CDR2: MNHEY, SMNVEV (reference sequence). Trimming pared 1 base from V and 6 bases from J, leaving 10 bases between. There are 14 residues in the CDR3. The CDR3 DNA is TGTGCCAGCAGTTTATACAGGGTGGGTCAGCCCCAGCATTTT. Its protein product is CASSLYRVGQPQHF.

The chain is built from TRBV6-1 and TRBJ2-5, with D hard to call. V lost 8 bases and J lost 6, with 16 bases in between. CDR3 length: 13 amino acids. CDR1 is MNHNS, CDR2 SASEGT, per germline. The CDR3 is CASYESSVKTQYF. As DNA, the CDR3 is TGTGCCAGCTATGAGTCGAGCGTAAAGACCCAGTACTTC.

The chain carries TRBV7-3 and TRBJ1-1, with a possible D match to TRBD1 (6 bases). The CDR3 runs to 13 residues. Germline V gene data show CDR1 as SGHTA and CDR2 as FQGTGA. V dropped 4 bases and J dropped 4 bases, with 10 bases sitting between them. The CDR3 DNA is TGTGCCAGCAGCTATGGGGGGCCCACTGAAGCTTTCTTT. This encodes CASSYGGPTEAFF.

This rearrangement joins TRBV28 to TRBJ1-1, with TRBD1 as a possible D gene (6 bases). CDR1 MDHEN and CDR2 SYDVKM come from the germline V gene. V was cut by 2 bases and J by 1 base, with 17 bases left in between. The CDR3 is 17 residues long. The CDR3 sequence is CASSLDWNTGWNTEAFF. The CDR3 nucleotides are TGTGCCAGCAGTTTAGACTGGAATACAGGGTGGAACACTGAAGCTTTCTTT.

The chain couples TRBV19 to TRBJ2-1, with D maybe TRBD2 (6 bases). The CDR3 is 13 amino acids. Germline V lookup: CDR1 LNHDA, CDR2 SQIVND (reference sequence). V lost 5 bases, J lost 3 bases, and 8 bases lay in between. CDR3 bases: TGTGCCAGTAGTCCGGGGGACTACAATGAGCAGTTCTTC. It encodes CASSPGDYNEQFF.

The chain recombines TRBV9 with TRBJ2-7, with 7 bases fitting TRBD1. The CDR3 consists of 14 residues. The trim removed 4 bases at V and 4 bases at J, leaving 8 bases unmatched. CDR1 is SGDLS, CDR2 YYNGEE, per germline. The CDR3: CASSSPGTAYEQYF. CDR3 DNA: TGTGCCAGCAGCTCTCCCGGGACAGCGTACGAGCAGTACTTC.

This clone was picked up one time. The rearrangement links TRBV19 to TRBJ1-1; TRBD1 aligns across 9 bases. This CDR3 has 19 residues. Per germline, CDR1 LNHDA and CDR2 SQIVND (reference sequence). With V trimmed by 4 bases and J by 1 base, 16 bases remained unmatched. CDR3 amino acids: CASSRDREIRRVGNTEAFF. Written as DNA, the CDR3 is TGTGCCAGTAGTAGGGACAGGGAAATACGGCGTGTCGGGAACACTGAAGCTTTCTTT.

The J gene is TRBJ2-1, the V gene TRBV9; D unclear. The germline V and J ends were trimmed by 7 bases and 0 bases, with 11 bases remaining between them. Germline assignment: CDR1 SGDLS and CDR2 YYNGEE. This CDR3 contains 14 residues. For the CDR3, the DNA is TGTGCCAGCCAAAGACGCGACTCCTACAATGAGCAGTTCTTC. Its translation is CASQRRDSYNEQFF.

The genes are TRBV15 and TRBJ1-2, with a weak D call TRBD1 (6 bases). V lost 1 base and J lost 5, with 14 bases in between. CDR3 length: 15 residues. In germline, CDR1 is LNHNV, CDR2 YYDKDF (reference sequence). The CDR3 DNA reads as TGTGCCACCAGCAGAGGGACAGTGGGGCCATATGGCTACACCTTC. This gives the protein CATSRGTVGPYGYTF.

This chain joins TRBV2 and TRBJ1-2; 7 nucleotides agree with TRBD1. V shed 5 bases and J 10 bases; nucleotides not matched to a gene: 10. This CDR3 spans 13 amino acids. Germline CDR1 and CDR2: SNHLY and FYNNEI. CDR3 DNA: TGTGCCAGCAGTCTTGGGACAGTGCGGCTCTACACCTTC. Residues: CASSLGTVRLYTF.

The CDR3 sequence is CASSLDGTRVGNTIYF. The CDR3 bases are TGTGCCAGCAGCTTGGATGGGACCAGGGTTGGAAACACCATATATTTT. The V gene is TRBV5-5, the J gene TRBJ1-3; weak D call: TRBD1 (5 bases). This CDR3 contains 16 residues. Germline lookup yields CDR1 SGHKS and CDR2 YYEKEE (reference sequence). Deletions cut 0 bases from V and 3 bases from J, with 13 bases between.

As concerns this clone: An end of the junction differs from the germline gene, which may be a read error. The chain has TRBV7-9 and TRBJ2-7; D call uncertain. Germline values: CDR1 SEHNR, CDR2 FQNEAQ (reference sequence). The CDR3 runs 12 residues. The CDR3 DNA reads TGTGCCAGCAGCTTACGTACCTACGAGCAGTGCTTC. This encodes CASSLRTYEQCF.

The chain recombines TRBV5-1 with TRBJ2-1; 9 bases align to TRBD2. In germline, CDR1 is SGHRS, CDR2 YFSETQ. The CDR3 totals 15 residues. After removal of 0 bases from V and 8 bases from J, the junction contained 6 bases not matched to a gene. The CDR3 loop reads CASSLGGSGGDEQFF. The DNA of the CDR3 is TGCGCCAGCAGCTTGGGTGGTAGCGGGGGCGATGAGCAGTTCTTC. Together with reference TRBV5-1 and TRBJ2-1, the CDR3 gives the full variable domain: KAGVTQTPRYLIKTRGQQVTLSCSPISGHRSVSWYQQTPGQGLQFLFEYFSETQRNKGNFPGRFSGRQFSNSRSEMNVSTLELGDSALYLCASSLGGSGGDEQFFGPGTRLTVL.

The CDR3 spells CAWSVDETQYF. The CDR3 DNA follows: TGTGCCTGGAGTGTAGACGAGACCCAGTACTTC. V gene TRBV30 combines with J gene TRBJ2-5, with D unclear. Germline V CDR1 and CDR2: GTSNPN, SVGIG (reference sequence). V was cut by 0 bases and J by 5 bases, with 4 bases left in between. The CDR3 has 11 residues.

V and J are TRBV27 and TRBJ2-3; D call uncertain. The germline gives CDR1 MNHEY, CDR2 SMNVEV (reference sequence). The CDR3 runs 14 residues. The V end was cut by 7 bases, the J end by 1 base, with 12 bases between. CDR3 region: CASTTGAGTDTQYF. DNA of the CDR3: TGTGCCAGCACCACCGGAGCCGGCACAGATACGCAGTATTTT.

V and J are TRBV29-1 and TRBJ1-1; 8 bases are shared with TRBD1. This CDR3 is built from 14 residues. Germline loops: CDR1 SQVTM, CDR2 ANQGSEA. With V trimmed by 6 bases and J by 1 base, 7 bases remained unmatched. In DNA form, the CDR3 reads TGCAGCGTAGTAACCGGGACAGGGAACACTGAAGCTTTCTTT. Translation gives CSVVTGTGNTEAFF.

The rearrangement links TRBV7-9 to TRBJ2-1, with D perhaps TRBD1 (5 bases). The V gene's germline CDR1 is SEHNR and CDR2 FQNEAQ (reference sequence). The CDR3 has 17 amino acids. Deletions cut 3 bases from V and 3 bases from J, with 18 bases between. DNA of the CDR3: TGTGCCAGCAGCTTTCCCAGGGTAACCCCAAACTACAATGAGCAGTTCTTC. Translated, it gives CASSFPRVTPNYNEQFF.

This rearrangement joins TRBV7-9 to TRBJ2-7; a weak D match, TRBD1 (6 bases). Between the trimmed V and J ends, which lost 5 bases and 6 bases, there was a span of 11 bases. Germline V gene sequence: CDR1 SEHNR, CDR2 FQNEAQ (reference sequence). This CDR3 is 12 amino acids long. CDR3 protein: CASSREGVEQYF. In DNA, the CDR3 is TGTGCCAGCAGCCGAGAGGGGGTCGAGCAGTACTTC.

The rearrangement links TRBV15 to TRBJ2-7, with unresolved D. Germline V gene lookup returns CDR1 LNHNV and CDR2 YYDKDF (reference sequence). The CDR3 extends over 12 amino acids. V lost 0 bases, J lost 9 bases, and 9 bases lay in between. The CDR3 DNA reads TGTGCCACCAGCAGAGATTTAGGCGGGCAGTACTTC. Amino acid sequence: CATSRDLGGQYF.